What follows are 17 T cell receptor beta chains derived from one specimen sequenced in a study of CXCR3-negative and CXCR3-positive naive CD8 T cells. The study, taken as a whole, reports: A higher hydrophobicity marked the TRB CDR3s of CXCR3-positive naive cells versus CXCR3-negative naive cells.

5' RACE with UMI labels generated the TRB cDNA libraries. Using the 5' RACE reads, TCRdb records one entry per CDR3 protein without DNA. The sample spans about 120,000 distinct CDR3 sequences; the ten largest clones claim 0.35% to 0.4%. Antigen specificity for these receptors is unknown. What was sequenced was naive CXCR3+ CD8+ T cells from blood. Subset described: CD45RO-CCR7+CD27+CD95- naive CD8+ T cells expressing CXCR3 (TNR3+). These receptors were obtained from a human donor in good health. Some clones in this sample may be carry-over from other donors' samples.

The rearrangement links TRBV7-9 to TRBJ2-1. Germline V gene lookup returns CDR1 SEHNR and CDR2 FQNEAQ (reference sequence). CDR3 length: 15 residues. Here the CDR3 reads CASSFYPSTYNEQFF.

J is TRBJ2-7 and V is TRBV7-2; TCRdb's D call of TRBD1 is untestable without DNA. Germline V gene data show CDR1 as SGHTA and CDR2 as FQGNSA. The CDR3 has 17 amino acids. The CDR3 reads CASSLVGLRDRGGEQYF.

V gene TRBV7-3 combines with J gene TRBJ2-5; lacking DNA, the TRBD1 call made by TCRdb goes unchecked. Germline loops: CDR1 SGHTA, CDR2 FQGTGA. This CDR3 spans 17 amino acids. This CDR3 reads CASSPYPRTGSRETQYF.

The chain is built from TRBV10-3 and TRBJ2-5. The CDR3 has 15 amino acids. Germline V gene data show CDR1 as ENHRY and CDR2 as SYGVKD. The chain's CDR3 is CAISGRDYFEETQYF.

The V call is TRBV28, the J call TRBJ2-1; absent DNA, TCRdb's TRBD2 call cannot be checked. Germline CDR1 MDHEN, CDR2 SYDVKM. The CDR3 consists of 12 residues. CDR3 loop: CASSRDGNSEFF. The variable domain in full, completed from reference TRBV28 and TRBJ2-1, reads DVKVTQSSRYLVKRTGEKVFLECVQDMDHENMFWYRQDPGLGLRLIYFSYDVKMKEKGDIPEGYSVSREKKERFSLILESASTNQTSMYLCASSRDGNSEFFGPGTRLTVL.

This chain connects TRBV5-1 to TRBJ2-1; TCRdb picks TRBD2, but there is no DNA to check that call. The V gene's germline CDR1 is SGHRS and CDR2 YFSETQ. The CDR3 spans 15 residues. CDR3: CASSLGLAGGYEQFF.

V and J are TRBV5-1 and TRBJ2-1; TCRdb's D gene call, TRBD1, goes unchecked for lack of DNA. CDR3 length: 14 amino acids. The germline gives CDR1 SGHRS, CDR2 YFSETQ. CDR3 residues: CASSLQGRYNEQFF.

This chain uses TRBV7-7 with TRBJ2-3; with no DNA, the TCRdb D assignment of TRBD1 cannot be verified. CDR3 size: 15 residues. The germline V gene has CDR1 SSHAT and CDR2 FNYEAQ (reference sequence). CDR3 residues: CASSPGGESTDTQYF. The full variable domain, its missing parts supplied by reference TRBV7-7 and TRBJ2-3, is GAGVSQSPRYKVTKRGQDVTLRCDPISSHATLYWYQQALGQGPEFLTYFNYEAQPDKSGLPSDRFSAERPEGSISTLTIQRTEQRDSAMYRCASSPGGESTDTQYFGPGTRLTVL.

The chain uses TRBV30 and TRBJ2-1; without DNA, the TCRdb call of TRBD2 cannot be checked. There are 13 residues in the CDR3. Germline V CDR1 and CDR2: GTSNPN, SVGIG (reference sequence). Here the CDR3 reads CACGLAGPNEQFF.

J is TRBJ2-3 and V is TRBV12-3 or TRBV12-4; TCRdb designates TRBD2, a call that cannot be tested without DNA. This CDR3 contains 15 residues. This CDR3 is CASSPRLASTDTQYF.

This chain joins TRBV7-2 and TRBJ1-1. Germline V gene data show CDR1 as SGHTA and CDR2 as FQGNSA. This CDR3 is 15 amino acids long. The CDR3 protein is CASSPPRDLNTEAFF.

The V call is TRBV20-1, the J call TRBJ1-1; the D call from TCRdb, TRBD1, cannot be confirmed without DNA. The CDR3 runs 14 residues. Germline lookup yields CDR1 DFQATT and CDR2 SNEGSKA (reference sequence). The CDR3 reads CSAFPTDMNTEAFF.

This chain connects TRBV5-6 to TRBJ1-5. The CDR3 consists of 16 residues. The germline CDR1 and CDR2 sequences are SGHDT and YYEEEE. The CDR3: CASSLLNPYSNQPQHF.

The chain employs TRBV29-1 and TRBJ2-1. The CDR3 covers 12 residues. Germline V CDR1 and CDR2: SQVTM, ANQGSEA. CDR3 in amino acids: CSVPLGYNEQFF.

The chain links TRBV6-2 or TRBV6-3 to TRBJ1-5; TCRdb outputs TRBD1, but without DNA this stays unchecked. The CDR3 totals 17 residues. From germline, CDR1 is MNHEY and CDR2 SVGEGT. Here the CDR3 reads CASSGRTAQYSNQPQHF.

This chain connects TRBV27 to TRBJ2-7; TCRdb names TRBD2, which stays unverified in the absence of DNA. The CDR3 is made up of 16 amino acids. Germline CDR1 is MNHEY and CDR2 is SMNVEV (reference sequence). Here the CDR3 reads CASSSPLAGDQYEQYF.

CDR3 residues: CASSLTRKVRSLNEQYF. The chain has TRBV5-1 and TRBJ2-7. The CDR3 is 17 residues long. The germline CDR1 and CDR2 sequences are SGHRS and YFSETQ.